One sample yielded the 15 T cell receptor beta chains listed below, sequenced in a study of OX40 agonist ivuxolimab in advanced cancers. Assay used: immunoSEQ multiplex PCR; TCRdb lists only in-frame clones, some missing. The sample holds about 53,000 clones, about four fifths seen once. Sequences were derived from CD4+ or CD8+ T cells sorted from blood, sampled in a trial of the OX40 agonist ivuxolimab. These receptors were obtained from an adult with an advanced solid tumor such as melanoma, head and neck, liver or kidney cancer.

V is TRBV11-2 and J is TRBJ2-1; D not certain. V dropped 0 bases and J dropped 3 bases, with 6 bases sitting between them. Germline lookup yields CDR1 SGHAT and CDR2 FQNNGV. CDR3 length equals 14 residues. The CDR3 sequence: CASSLERIYNEQFF. For the CDR3, the DNA is TGTGCCAGCAGCTTAGAACGGATCTACAATGAGCAGTTCTTC.

This chain links TRBV6-6 with TRBJ1-5; 12 bases match TRBD1. V lost 7 bases to trimming and J lost 4 bases; unmatched junction nucleotides: 5. Per germline, CDR1 MNHNY and CDR2 SVGAGI (reference sequence). The CDR3 contains 15 residues. The CDR3 sequence is CASTSGQGANQPQHF. In DNA form, the CDR3 reads TGTGCCAGCACATCGGGACAGGGGGCTAATCAGCCCCAGCATTTT.

The V call is TRBV11-2, the J call TRBJ1-1; D might be TRBD1 (6 bases). Per the germline V gene, CDR1 is SGHAT and CDR2 is FQNNGV. CDR3 length: 15 amino acids. V was trimmed by 1 base and J by 5 bases, leaving 14 bases between them. In DNA form, the CDR3 reads TGTGCCAGCAGCTTAGTCCCGCAGGGGAGGACTGAAGCTTTCTTT. Translating it yields CASSLVPQGRTEAFF.

This clone was detected a few times. The gene calls are TRBV19 and TRBJ2-3; D tentatively fits TRBD1 or TRBD2 (6 bases each). The length of the CDR3 is 15 residues. From germline, CDR1 is LNHDA and CDR2 SQIVND (reference sequence). Between the trimmed V and J ends, which lost 5 bases and 5 bases, there was a span of 17 bases. This CDR3 reads CASSAPRGQRDTQYF. In DNA, the CDR3 is TGTGCCAGTAGTGCCCCCCGGGGGCAGAGAGATACGCAGTATTTT. The full variable domain, in which reference TRBV19 and TRBJ2-3 provide the parts outside the CDR3, is DGGITQSPKYLFRKEGQNVTLSCEQNLNHDAMYWYRQDPGQGLRLIYYSQIVNDFQKGDIAEGYSVSREKKESFPLTVTSAQKNPTAFYLCASSAPRGQRDTQYFGPGTRLTVL.

This clone has only a few counts. Written as DNA, the CDR3 is TGTGCCAGCAGCTTAGGATGGGAGGATTCCACCTACGAGCAGTACTTC. This sequence encodes CASSLGWEDSTYEQYF. The V call is TRBV11-3, the J call TRBJ2-7; D is possibly TRBD2 (6 bases). Germline V gene sequence: CDR1 SGHNT, CDR2 YENEEA. CDR3 length: 16 residues. Between the trimmed V and J ends, which lost 1 base and 2 bases, there was a span of 15 bases.

The chain has TRBV5-1 and TRBJ2-7, with D perhaps TRBD2 (6 bases). CDR3 length equals 16 residues. V gave up 5 bases and J gave up 1 base, with 19 bases separating them. Germline V gene lookup returns CDR1 SGHRS and CDR2 YFSETQ. The CDR3 region has the DNA TGCGCCAGCAGTCCGCAGAGGGGAGGAGGATCCTACGAGCAGTACTTC. It translates to CASSPQRGGGSYEQYF. Based on the CDR3 plus reference TRBV5-1 and TRBJ2-7, the full variable domain is KAGVTQTPRYLIKTRGQQVTLSCSPISGHRSVSWYQQTPGQGLQFLFEYFSETQRNKGNFPGRFSGRQFSNSRSEMNVSTLELGDSALYLCASSPQRGGGSYEQYFGPGTRLTVT.

This chain uses TRBV19 with TRBJ1-1, with D possibly matching TRBD1 (6 bases). CDR1 and CDR2 (germline): LNHDA, SQIVND (reference sequence). V was clipped by 6 bases and J by 1 base, with 12 bases between them. The CDR3 has 14 amino acids. CDR3 nucleotides: TGTGCCAGTAGACCAGGGGCCACGAACACTGAAGCTTTCTTT. Translation: CASRPGATNTEAFF.

The V call is TRBV9, the J call TRBJ1-1, with D hard to call. The CDR3 loop spans 14 amino acids. Trimming took off 0 bases at V and 0 bases at J, with 6 bases between the two ends. Germline V lookup: CDR1 SGDLS, CDR2 YYNGEE. CDR3 nucleotide sequence: TGTGCCAGCAGCGTAGACAGATTGAACACTGAAGCTTTCTTT. Its translation is CASSVDRLNTEAFF.

This clone was detected once. The chain is built from TRBV2 and TRBJ1-1; 7 positions match TRBD1. The ends lost 5 bases at V and 1 base at J; junction bases unmatched: 7. CDR3 length equals 15 residues. Germline-derived CDR1 and CDR2 are SNHLY and FYNNEI. The CDR3 DNA reads TGTGCCAGCAGTCGTACAGGGGATAAGAACACTGAAGCTTTCTTT. Its translation is CASSRTGDKNTEAFF.

This clone appeared once. This chain joins TRBV10-2 and TRBJ2-1, with 10 bases that match TRBD2. Germline CDR1 reads WSHSY; CDR2 reads SAAADI. The CDR3 consists of 15 residues. The V and J ends lost 3 bases and 5 bases, in that order; junction bases with no gene match: 4. The CDR3 sequence is CASSDPGLANNEQFF. CDR3 DNA: TGCGCCAGCAGTGACCCGGGACTAGCGAACAATGAGCAGTTCTTC.

The CDR3 spells CASARRGPVYGYTF. The CDR3 DNA is TGTGCCAGCGCACGCAGGGGGCCAGTCTATGGCTACACCTTC. The chain employs TRBV2 and TRBJ1-2, with 8 bases matching TRBD1. The junction had 9 bases not matched to a gene; V was cut back by 8 bases and J by 4 bases. Germline V gene lookup returns CDR1 SNHLY and CDR2 FYNNEI. The CDR3 contains 14 residues.

The chain couples TRBV7-2 to TRBJ2-3; D is tentatively TRBD1 or TRBD2 (7 bases each). Between the trimmed V and J ends, which lost 5 bases and 1 base, there was a span of 16 bases. Germline CDR1 reads SGHTA; CDR2 reads FQGNSA. The CDR3 is 16 residues long. CDR3 in DNA: TGTGCCAGCAGCCCCAGGGGGGGATCGGGCACAGATACGCAGTATTTT. It yields the protein CASSPRGGSGTDTQYF.

This clone was seen a few times. The chain uses TRBV20-1 and TRBJ1-3; no definite D call. The CDR3 contains 11 residues. V was pared by 2 bases and J by 8 bases, with 7 bases between. Germline CDR1 and CDR2: DFQATT and SNEGSKA (reference sequence). CDR3 in amino acids: CSARRVDTIYF. Here the CDR3 DNA reads TGCAGTGCTAGAAGGGTGGACACCATATATTTT.

The rearrangement joins TRBV5-1 to TRBJ1-5, with TRBD1 identical over 12 bases. Germline CDR1 is SGHRS and CDR2 is YFSETQ. This CDR3 has 15 amino acids. V lost 0 bases to trimming and J lost 7 bases; unmatched junction nucleotides: 2. The CDR3 DNA sequence: TGCGCCAGCAGCTTGGCCGGGACAGGGGGCCAGCCCCAGCATTTT. Amino acid sequence: CASSLAGTGGQPQHF.

A remark on this clone: At one end, the junction sequence differs from germline, possibly due to a read error. Here the CDR3 DNA reads TGCGCCAGCAGCTTGACAGGGGGCTCTGAAAACACCATATATTTT. It translates to CASSLTGGSENTIYF. This chain links TRBV5-1 with TRBJ1-3, with 9 bases fitting TRBD1. Per the germline V gene, CDR1 is SGHRS and CDR2 is YFSETQ. This CDR3 has 15 residues.